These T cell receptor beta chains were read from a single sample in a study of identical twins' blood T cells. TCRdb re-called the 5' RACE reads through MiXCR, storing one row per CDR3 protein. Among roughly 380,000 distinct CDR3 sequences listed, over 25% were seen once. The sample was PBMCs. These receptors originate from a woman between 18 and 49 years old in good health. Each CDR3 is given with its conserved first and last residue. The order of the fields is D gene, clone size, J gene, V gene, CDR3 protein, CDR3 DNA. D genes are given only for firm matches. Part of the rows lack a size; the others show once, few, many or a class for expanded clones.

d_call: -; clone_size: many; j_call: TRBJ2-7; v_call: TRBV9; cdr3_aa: CASSVEAWDYEQYF; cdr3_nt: TGTGCCAGCAGCGTAGAAGCTTGGGACTACGAGCAGTACTTC
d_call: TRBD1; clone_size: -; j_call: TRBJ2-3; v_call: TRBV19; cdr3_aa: CASRDRGGTTDTQYF; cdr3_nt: TGTGCCAGTAGAGACAGGGGGGGCACCACAGATACGCAGTATTTT
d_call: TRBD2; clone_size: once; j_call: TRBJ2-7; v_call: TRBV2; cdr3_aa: CASSERLAGAHSYEQYF; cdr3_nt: TGTGCCAGCAGTGAACGGCTAGCGGGGGCACATTCCTACGAGCAGTACTTC
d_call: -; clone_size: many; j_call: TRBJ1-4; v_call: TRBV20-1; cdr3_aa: CSASEGGAEKLFF; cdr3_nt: TGCAGTGCTAGCGAGGGGGGCGCAGAAAAACTGTTTTTT
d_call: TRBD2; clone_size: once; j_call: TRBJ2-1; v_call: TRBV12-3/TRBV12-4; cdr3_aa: CASRRGLAGTDEQFF; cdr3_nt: TGTGCCAGCAGGAGGGGACTAGCGGGAACCGATGAGCAGTTCTTC
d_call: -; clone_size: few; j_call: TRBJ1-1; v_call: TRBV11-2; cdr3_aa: CASSLSVGTEAFF; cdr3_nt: TGTGCCAGCAGCCTCTCGGTAGGCACTGAAGCTTTCTTT
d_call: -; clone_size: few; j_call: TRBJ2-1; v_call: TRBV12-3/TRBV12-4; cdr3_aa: CASSFRRNEQFF; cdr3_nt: TGTGCCAGCAGTTTTAGGCGGAATGAGCAGTTCTTC
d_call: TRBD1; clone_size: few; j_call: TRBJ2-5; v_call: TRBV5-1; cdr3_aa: CASSSAGQGWGRETQYF; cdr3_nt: TGCGCCAGCAGCTCGGCTGGACAGGGATGGGGACGAGAGACCCAGTACTTC
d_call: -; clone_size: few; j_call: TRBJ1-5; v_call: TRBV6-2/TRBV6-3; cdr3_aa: CVSSWIQGASNSNQPQHF; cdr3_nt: TGTGTCAGCAGTTGGATACAGGGAGCGTCGAATAGCAATCAGCCCCAGCATTTT
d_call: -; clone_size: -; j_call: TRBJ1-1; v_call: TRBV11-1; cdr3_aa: CASSSTELAAEALF; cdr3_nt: TGTGCCAGCAGCTCAACCGAACTAGCGGCTGAAGCTCTCTTT
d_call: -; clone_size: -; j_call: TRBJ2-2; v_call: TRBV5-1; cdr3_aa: CASRDIQNTGELFF; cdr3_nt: TGCGCCAGCAGGGACATTCAGAACACCGGGGAGCTGTTTTTT
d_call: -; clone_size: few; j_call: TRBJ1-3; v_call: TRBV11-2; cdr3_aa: CASSLILVGSGNTIYF; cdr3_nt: TGTGCCAGCAGTTTAATCTTAGTTGGTTCTGGAAACACCATATATTTT
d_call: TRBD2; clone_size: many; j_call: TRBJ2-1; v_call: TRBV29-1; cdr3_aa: CSVRNERLAGVNDEQFF; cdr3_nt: TGCAGCGTCCGAAACGAGAGGCTAGCGGGAGTTAACGATGAGCAGTTCTTC
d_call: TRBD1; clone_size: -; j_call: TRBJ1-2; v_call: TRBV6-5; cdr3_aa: CASRHPSGGGYYGYTF; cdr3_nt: TGTGCCAGCAGACACCCTTCAGGGGGCGGGTACTATGGCTACACCTTC
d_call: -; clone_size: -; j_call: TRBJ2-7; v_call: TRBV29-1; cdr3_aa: CSGLIQGNSYEQHF; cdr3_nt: TGCAGCGGCCTTATACAGGGAAACTCCTACGAGCAGCACTTC
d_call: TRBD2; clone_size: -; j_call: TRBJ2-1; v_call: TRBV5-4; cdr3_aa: CASCPTSTCTNEQFF; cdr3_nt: TGTGCCAGCTGTCCGACTAGCACTTGCACCAATGAGCAGTTCTTC
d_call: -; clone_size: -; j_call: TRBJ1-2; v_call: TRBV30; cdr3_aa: CAWGTGLTGYTF; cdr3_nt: TGTGCCTGGGGGACGGGACTAACTGGCTACACCTTC
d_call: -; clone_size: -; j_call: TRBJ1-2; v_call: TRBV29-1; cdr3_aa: CSVGGTNYGYTF; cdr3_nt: TGCAGCGTCGGGGGAACGAACTATGGCTACACCTTC
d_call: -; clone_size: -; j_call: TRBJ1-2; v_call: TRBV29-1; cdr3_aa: CSVGWGAQEYGYTF; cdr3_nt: TGCAGCGTGGGTTGGGGGGCGCAAGAATATGGCTACACCTTC
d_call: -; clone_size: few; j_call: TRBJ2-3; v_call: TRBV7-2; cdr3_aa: CASTLRVGTDTQYF; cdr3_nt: TGTGCCAGCACCCTCCGGGTGGGCACAGATACGCAGTATTTT
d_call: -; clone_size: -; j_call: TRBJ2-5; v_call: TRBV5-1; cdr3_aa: CASSLTIRETQYF; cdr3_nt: TGCGCCAGCAGCCTGACCATTCGCGAGACCCAGTACTTC
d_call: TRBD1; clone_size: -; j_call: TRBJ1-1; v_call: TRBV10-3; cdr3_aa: CAISEIPGQGMNTEAFF; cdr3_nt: TGTGCCATCAGTGAGATCCCGGGACAGGGAATGAACACTGAAGCTTTCTTT
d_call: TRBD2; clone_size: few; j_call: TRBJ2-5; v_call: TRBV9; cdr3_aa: CASSAELLAFQETQYF; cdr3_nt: TGTGCCAGCAGCGCAGAATTACTAGCGTTCCAAGAGACCCAGTACTTC
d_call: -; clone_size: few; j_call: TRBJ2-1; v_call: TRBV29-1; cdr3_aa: CSVENGGYEQFF; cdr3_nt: TGCAGCGTTGAAAATGGGGGGTATGAGCAGTTCTTC
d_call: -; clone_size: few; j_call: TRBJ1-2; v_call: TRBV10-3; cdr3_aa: CAISEFWGQGYTF; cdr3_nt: TGTGCCATCAGTGAGTTCTGGGGCCAGGGCTACACCTTC
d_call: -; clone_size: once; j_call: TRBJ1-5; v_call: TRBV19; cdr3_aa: CASSKVVSNQPQHF; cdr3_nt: TGTGCCAGTAGTAAGGTAGTTAGCAATCAGCCCCAGCATTTT
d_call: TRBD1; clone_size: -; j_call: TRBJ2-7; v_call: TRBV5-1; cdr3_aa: CASSSRQGNYEQYF; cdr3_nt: TGCGCCAGCAGCTCCAGACAGGGGAACTACGAGCAGTACTTC
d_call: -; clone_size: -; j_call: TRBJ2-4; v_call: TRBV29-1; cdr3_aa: CSSVYGGPAKNIQYF; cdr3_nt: TGCAGCTCTGTTTACGGGGGCCCTGCCAAAAACATTCAGTACTTC
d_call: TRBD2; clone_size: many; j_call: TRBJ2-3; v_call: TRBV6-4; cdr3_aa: CASSEREGLDTQYF; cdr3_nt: TGTGCCAGCAGTGAGCGGGAGGGCCTAGATACGCAGTATTTT
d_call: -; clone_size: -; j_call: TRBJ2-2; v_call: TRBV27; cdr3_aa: CACSFLTGELFF; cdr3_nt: TGTGCCTGCAGTTTTCTTACCGGGGAGCTGTTTTTT
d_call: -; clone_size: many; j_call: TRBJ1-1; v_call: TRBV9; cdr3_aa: CASSGSGVWNTEAFF; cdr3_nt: TGTGCCAGCAGCGGGTCAGGGGTCTGGAACACTGAAGCTTTCTTT
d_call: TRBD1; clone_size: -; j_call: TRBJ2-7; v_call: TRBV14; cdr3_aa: CASSQGLGQGYEQYF; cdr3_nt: TGTGCCAGCAGCCAAGGTCTAGGACAGGGGTACGAGCAGTACTTC
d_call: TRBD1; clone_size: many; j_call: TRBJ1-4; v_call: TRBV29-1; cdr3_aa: CSAQGADEKLFF; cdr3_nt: TGCAGCGCCCAGGGGGCAGATGAAAAACTGTTTTTT
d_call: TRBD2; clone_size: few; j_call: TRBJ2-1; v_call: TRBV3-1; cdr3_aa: CASSQGPREGFDEQFF; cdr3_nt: TGTGCCAGCAGCCAAGGGCCCAGGGAGGGTTTCGATGAGCAGTTCTTC
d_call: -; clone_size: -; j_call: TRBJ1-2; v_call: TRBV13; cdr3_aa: CASSLLGTGYTF; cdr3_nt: TGTGCCAGCAGCTTATTAGGCACTGGCTACACCTTC
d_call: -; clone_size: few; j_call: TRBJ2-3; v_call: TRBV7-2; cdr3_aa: CASSFSRETQYF; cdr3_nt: TGTGCCAGCAGCTTTTCCCGGGAAACGCAGTATTTT
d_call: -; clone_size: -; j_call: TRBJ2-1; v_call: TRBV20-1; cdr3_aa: CSARGVPRDEQFF; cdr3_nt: TGCAGTGCTAGAGGGGTTCCTCGGGATGAGCAGTTCTTC
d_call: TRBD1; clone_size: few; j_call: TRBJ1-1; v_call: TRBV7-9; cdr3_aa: CASSSNRGLGTEAFF; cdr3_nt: TGTGCCAGCAGCTCGAACAGGGGGCTGGGGACTGAAGCTTTCTTT